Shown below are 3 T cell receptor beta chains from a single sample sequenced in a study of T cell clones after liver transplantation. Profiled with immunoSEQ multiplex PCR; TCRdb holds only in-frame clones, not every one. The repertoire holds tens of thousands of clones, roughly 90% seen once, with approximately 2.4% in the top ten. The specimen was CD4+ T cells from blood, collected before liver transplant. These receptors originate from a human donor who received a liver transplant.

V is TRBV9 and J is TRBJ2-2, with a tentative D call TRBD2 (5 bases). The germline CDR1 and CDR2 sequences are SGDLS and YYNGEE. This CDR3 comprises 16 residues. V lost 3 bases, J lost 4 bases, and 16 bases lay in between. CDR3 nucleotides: TGTGCCAGCAGCGCCCCCTTGGGAGACCCCACCGGGGAGCTGTTTTTT. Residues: CASSAPLGDPTGELFF.

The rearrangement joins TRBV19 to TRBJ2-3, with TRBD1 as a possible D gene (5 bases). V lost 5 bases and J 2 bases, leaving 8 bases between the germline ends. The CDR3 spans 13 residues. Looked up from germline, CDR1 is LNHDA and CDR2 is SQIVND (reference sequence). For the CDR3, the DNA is TGTGCCAGTAGTCTCAGGGTCACAGATACGCAGTATTTT. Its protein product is CASSLRVTDTQYF.

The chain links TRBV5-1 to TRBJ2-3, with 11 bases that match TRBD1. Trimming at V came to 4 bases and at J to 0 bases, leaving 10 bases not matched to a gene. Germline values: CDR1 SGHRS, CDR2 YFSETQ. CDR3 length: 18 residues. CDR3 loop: CASSIGQGAFSSTDTQYF. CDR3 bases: TGCGCCAGCAGCATAGGACAGGGGGCGTTTTCCAGCACAGATACGCAGTATTTT.